Sequencing of this TCR beta chain was carried out in a study of T cells expressing NK-cell markers. Study-level background: From sorted CD3+CD56+NKG2C+, CD3+CD56+NKG2C- and CD3+CD56-NKG2C+ T cells came the TCR beta repertoires. Study findings and constraints: Clarity on HCMV specificity was lacking for the expanded NKG2C+ T cell clones. These same clonotypes (in several donors) also led the CD3+CD56-NKG2C+ fraction.

Looked up from germline, CDR1 is MNHEY and CDR2 is SVGEGT. The CDR3 is 15 residues long. About this clonotype itself: What it binds is not known.

It was by 5'RACE template switching with UMIs that TCR beta cDNA was made. TCRdb reprocessed the 5' RACE reads, keeping one entry per CDR3 protein, no DNA. The ten top clones account for 3.5% to 4.5%, within a sample of some 600,000 distinct CDR3 sequences. The chain is built from TRBV6-2 or TRBV6-3 and TRBJ2-3; there is no DNA to check the TCRdb D call of TRBD1. Sequences were obtained from blood T cells: a sorted CD56 or NKG2C T cell subset, CD4+ or CD8+ T cells, or bulk PBMC T cells (not recorded which). The sequence derives from a young man in good health. The CDR3 is CASTATGAPSDTQYF.